The T cell receptor (beta chain) described here comes from a study of cytomegalovirus exposure and HLA in healthy donors. The PCR made use of 60 Vbeta and 13 Jbeta primers. TCRdb's table, derived via immunoSEQ multiplex PCR, lists solely in-frame clones and lacks some. Altogether around 180,000 clones are present, 65% to 80% being singletons, with the ten largest covering under 0.75%. V lost 5 bases, J lost 9 bases, and 14 bases lay in between. In germline, CDR1 is SGHTA, CDR2 FQGTGA. This CDR3 region has 13 residues. Sequenced sample: PBMCs. This chain uses TRBV7-3 with TRBJ2-1; D remains unclear. This clonotype was sampled from a woman aged 40-49 years in good health and CMV-seronegative. CDR3 sequence reads: CASSLEASGEQFF. The CDR3 DNA is TGTGCCAGCAGCCTCGAGGCCTCGGGTGAGCAGTTCTTC.